The rows below give T cell receptor beta chains drawn from one sample of a study of blood T cell repertoires in COVID-19. Profiling relied on immunoSEQ multiplex PCR, and the TCRdb table lists in-frame clones only, not all of them. The data contain under 400,000 clones, 88% of them singletons. Specimen: PBMCs or T cells enriched from blood (not recorded which). These receptors all come from a woman aged 25-40 years who had been exposed to COVID-19. Each CDR3 is given without its conserved first and last residue. Fields, in order: J gene, CDR3 length, V gene, CDR3 protein.

TRBJ1-5 | 14 | TRBV4-1 | ASSPGQGAGNQPQH
TRBJ2-6 | 17 | TRBV5-1 | ASSFDLGHRSPGANVLT
TRBJ2-2 | 14 | TRBV7-8 | ASSLAGTENTGELF
TRBJ1-2 | 15 | TRBV14 | ASSQAIRRGLGYGYT
TRBJ1-1 | 14 | TRBV13 | ASSLGGQGGNTEAF
TRBJ1-2 | 11 | TRBV12-3/TRBV12-4 | ASRSGSSGGYT
TRBJ1-1 | 12 | TRBV3-1/TRBV3-2 | ASSQEPSRTEAF
TRBJ1-4 | 12 | TRBV5-1 | ASSRVTGDEKLF
TRBJ2-2 | 15 | TRBV5-1 | ASSKEGQGAITGELF
TRBJ2-3 | 14 | TRBV7-9 | ASSLGSRRGADTQY
TRBJ1-5 | 12 | TRBV19 | ASSGTGSNQPQH
TRBJ1-2 | 11 | TRBV5-1 | ASSADGDYGYT
TRBJ2-1 | 11 | TRBV11-3 | ASSFSLPERQF
TRBJ1-5 | 12 | TRBV2 | ASSETGGNQPQH
TRBJ1-2 | 13 | TRBV30 | AWSPQSVRRYGYT
TRBJ1-1 | 14 | TRBV5-5 | ASSLEGTGGNTEAF
TRBJ1-4 | 13 | TRBV7-9 | ASSPRATTNEKLF
TRBJ2-1 | 12 | TRBV28 | ASSLSDPGNEQF
TRBJ1-5 | 12 | TRBV18 | ASSPGQGDQPQH
TRBJ1-4 | 11 | TRBV12-3/TRBV12-4 | ASIGDFGEKLF
TRBJ2-1 | 11 | TRBV12-5 | ASGLVYRDEQF
TRBJ2-4 | 15 | TRBV7-8 | ASSSRAPGGGKNIQY
TRBJ2-7 | 11 | TRBV25-1 | ASRTGGLHEQY